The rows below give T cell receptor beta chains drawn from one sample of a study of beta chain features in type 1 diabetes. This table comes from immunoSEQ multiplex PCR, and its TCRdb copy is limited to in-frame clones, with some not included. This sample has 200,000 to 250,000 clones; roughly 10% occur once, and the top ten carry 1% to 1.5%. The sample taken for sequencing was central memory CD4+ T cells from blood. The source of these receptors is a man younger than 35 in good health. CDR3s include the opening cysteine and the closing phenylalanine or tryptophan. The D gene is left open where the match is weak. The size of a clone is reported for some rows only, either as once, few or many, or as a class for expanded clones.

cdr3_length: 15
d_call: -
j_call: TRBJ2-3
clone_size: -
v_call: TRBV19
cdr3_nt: TGTGCCAGTAACCCGGGCCAGACCGAGGCAGATACGCAGTATTTT
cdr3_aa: CASNPGQTEADTQYF

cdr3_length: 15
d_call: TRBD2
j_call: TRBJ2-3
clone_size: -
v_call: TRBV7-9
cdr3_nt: TGTGCCAGCAGCTTCGTAGCGGGAGCGACAGATACGCAGTATTTT
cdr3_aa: CASSFVAGATDTQYF

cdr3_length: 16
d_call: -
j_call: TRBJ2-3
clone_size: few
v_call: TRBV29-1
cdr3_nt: TGCAGCGTTGAAGGCCTTACAGGGATTCGCACAGATACGCAGTATTTT
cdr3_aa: CSVEGLTGIRTDTQYF

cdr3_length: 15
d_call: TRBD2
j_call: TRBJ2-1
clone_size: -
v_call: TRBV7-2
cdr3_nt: TGTGCCAGCAGCTCGGGACTAGCGGGAGTAGATGAGCAGTTCTTC
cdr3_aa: CASSSGLAGVDEQFF

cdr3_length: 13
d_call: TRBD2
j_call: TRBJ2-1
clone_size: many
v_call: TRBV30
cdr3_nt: TGTGCCTCCGAGCGGGAGGGCCACAATGAGCAGTTCTTC
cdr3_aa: CASEREGHNEQFF

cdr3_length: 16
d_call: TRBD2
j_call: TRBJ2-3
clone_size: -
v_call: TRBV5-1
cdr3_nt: TGCGCCAGCAGCCCTCGACTAGCGGGTAGCACAGATACGCAGTATTTT
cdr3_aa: CASSPRLAGSTDTQYF

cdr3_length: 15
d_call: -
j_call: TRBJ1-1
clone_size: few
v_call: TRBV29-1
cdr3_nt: TGCAGCGTTTCCACTTTCGGAAGCTTGAACACTGAAGCTTTCTTT
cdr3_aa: CSVSTFGSLNTEAFF

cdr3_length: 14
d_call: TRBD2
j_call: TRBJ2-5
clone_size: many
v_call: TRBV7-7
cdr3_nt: TGTGCCAGCAGCCCAGCGGGAGGACAAGAGACCCAGTACTTC
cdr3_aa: CASSPAGGQETQYF

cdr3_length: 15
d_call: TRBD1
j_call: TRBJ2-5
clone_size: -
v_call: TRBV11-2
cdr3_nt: TGTGCCAGCAGCTTAACAGGGGGCGGAGGGGAGACCCAGTACTTC
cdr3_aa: CASSLTGGGGETQYF

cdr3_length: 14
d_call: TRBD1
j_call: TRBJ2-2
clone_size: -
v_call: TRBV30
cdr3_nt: TGTGCCTCAGGGATGGACAGGGCCACCGGGGAGCTGTTTTTT
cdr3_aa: CASGMDRATGELFF

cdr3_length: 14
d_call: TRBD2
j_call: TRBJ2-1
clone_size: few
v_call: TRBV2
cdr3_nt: TGTGCCAGCAGGTCGGGACTAGGGGCGGATGAGCAGTTCTTC
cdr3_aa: CASRSGLGADEQFF

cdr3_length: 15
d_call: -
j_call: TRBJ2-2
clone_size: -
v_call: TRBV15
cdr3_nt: TGTGCCACCAGCAGAGGGGCCACCGGCGCCGGGGAGCTGTTTTTT
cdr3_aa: CATSRGATGAGELFF

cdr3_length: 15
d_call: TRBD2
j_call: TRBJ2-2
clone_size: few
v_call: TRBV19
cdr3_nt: TGTGCCAGTAGTATCACGGGAGGGGGCACCGGGGAGCTGTTTTTT
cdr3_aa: CASSITGGGTGELFF

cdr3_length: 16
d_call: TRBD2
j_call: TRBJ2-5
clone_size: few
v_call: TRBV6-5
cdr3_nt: TGTGCCAGCAGTTCGCCGACTAGCGGCTCGGTAGAGACCCAGTACTTC
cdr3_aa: CASSSPTSGSVETQYF

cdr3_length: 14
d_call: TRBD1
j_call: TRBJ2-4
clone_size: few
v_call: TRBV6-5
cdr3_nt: TGTGCCAGCAGTCCTACAGGGGGCGCGTACATTCAGTACTTC
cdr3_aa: CASSPTGGAYIQYF

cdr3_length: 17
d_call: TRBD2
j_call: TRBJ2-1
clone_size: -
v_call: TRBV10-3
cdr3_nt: TGTGCCATCAGTGAGTCGAAGGCGGGAGTCGCCTACAATGAGCAGTTCTTC
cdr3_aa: CAISESKAGVAYNEQFF

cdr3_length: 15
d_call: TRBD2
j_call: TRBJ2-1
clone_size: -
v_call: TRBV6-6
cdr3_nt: TGTGCCAGCAGTCCACTAGCGGGACTCTACAATGAGCAGTTCTTC
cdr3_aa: CASSPLAGLYNEQFF

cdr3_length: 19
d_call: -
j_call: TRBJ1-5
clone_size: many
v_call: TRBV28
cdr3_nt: TGTGCCAGCAGTTTCCGGTGGTCCATCACCGGGTGGGGCAATCAGCCCCAGCATTTT
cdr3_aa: CASSFRWSITGWGNQPQHF

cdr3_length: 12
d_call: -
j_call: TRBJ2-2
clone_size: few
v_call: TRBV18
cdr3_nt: TGTGCCAGCTCTAGGTACACCGGGGAGCTGTTTTTT
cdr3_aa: CASSRYTGELFF

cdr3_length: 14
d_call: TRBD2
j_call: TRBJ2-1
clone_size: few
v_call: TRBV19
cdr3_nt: TGTGCCAGTAGCACTAGCGGGCTAGGGAATGAGCAGTTCTTC
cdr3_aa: CASSTSGLGNEQFF

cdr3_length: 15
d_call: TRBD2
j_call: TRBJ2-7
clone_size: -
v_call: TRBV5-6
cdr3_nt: TGTGCCAGCAGCTTGGGACTAGCGGGTTCCTACGAGCAGTACTTC
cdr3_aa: CASSLGLAGSYEQYF

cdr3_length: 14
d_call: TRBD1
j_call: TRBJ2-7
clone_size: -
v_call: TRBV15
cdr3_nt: TGTGCCACCAGCTCACAGGGGGCGCGCTACGAGCAGTACTTC
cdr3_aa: CATSSQGARYEQYF

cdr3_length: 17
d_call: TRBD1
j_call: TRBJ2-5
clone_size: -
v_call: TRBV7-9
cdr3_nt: TGTGCCAGCAGCTTAGGCTCTACAGGGGGCTTCCAAGAGACCCAGTACTTC
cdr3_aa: CASSLGSTGGFQETQYF

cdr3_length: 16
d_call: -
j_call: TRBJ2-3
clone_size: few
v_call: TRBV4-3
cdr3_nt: TGCGCCAGCAGCCAAGATCACAACTTCTACACAGATACGCAGTATTTT
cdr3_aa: CASSQDHNFYTDTQYF

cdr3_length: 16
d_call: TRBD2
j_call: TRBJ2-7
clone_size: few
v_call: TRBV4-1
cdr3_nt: TGCGCCAGCAGCCAAGAAGGCCTAGCGGGGGGCTACGAGCAGTACTTC
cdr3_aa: CASSQEGLAGGYEQYF

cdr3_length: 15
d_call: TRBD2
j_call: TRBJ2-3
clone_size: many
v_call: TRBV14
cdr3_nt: TGTGCCAGCAGCCAAGCGGGAGGGTACACAGATACGCAGTATTTT
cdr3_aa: CASSQAGGYTDTQYF

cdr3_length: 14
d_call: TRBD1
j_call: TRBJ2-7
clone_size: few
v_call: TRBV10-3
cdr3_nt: TGTGCCATCAGGGCTACAGGGGACCCCTACGAGCAGTACTTC
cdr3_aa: CAIRATGDPYEQYF

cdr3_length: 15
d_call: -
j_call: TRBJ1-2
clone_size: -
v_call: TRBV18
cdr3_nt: TGTGCCAGCTCACCACTTAGGGAAGCCAACTATGGCTACACCTTC
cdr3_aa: CASSPLREANYGYTF

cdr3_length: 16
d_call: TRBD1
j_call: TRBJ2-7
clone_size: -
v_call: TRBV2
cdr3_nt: TGTGCCAGCAGTGAACCGGGACAGGGTTCCTCCTACGAGCAGTACTTC
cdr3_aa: CASSEPGQGSSYEQYF

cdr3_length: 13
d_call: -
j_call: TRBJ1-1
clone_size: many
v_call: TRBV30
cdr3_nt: TGTGCCTGGAGGGAGACAGAGAACACTGAAGCTTTCTTT
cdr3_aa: CAWRETENTEAFF

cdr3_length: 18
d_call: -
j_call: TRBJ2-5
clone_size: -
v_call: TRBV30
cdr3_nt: TGTGCCTGGAGTGTAATGGGGGCAGGGACCACGTTTCAAGAGACCCAGTACTTC
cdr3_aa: CAWSVMGAGTTFQETQYF

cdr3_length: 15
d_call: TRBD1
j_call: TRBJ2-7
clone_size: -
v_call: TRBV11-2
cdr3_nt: TGTGCCAGCAGCTTGGGCGGACAGGGAATTACCGAGCAGTACTTC
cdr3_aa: CASSLGGQGITEQYF

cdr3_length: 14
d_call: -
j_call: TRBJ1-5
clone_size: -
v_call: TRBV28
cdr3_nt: TGTGCCAGCAGTCGAAGTTCCCAGGGTCAGCCCCAGCATTTT
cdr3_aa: CASSRSSQGQPQHF

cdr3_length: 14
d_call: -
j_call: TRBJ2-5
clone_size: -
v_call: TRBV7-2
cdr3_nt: TGTGCCAGCAGCTTGGCTTGGGGAAAAGAGACCCAGTACTTC
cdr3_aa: CASSLAWGKETQYF

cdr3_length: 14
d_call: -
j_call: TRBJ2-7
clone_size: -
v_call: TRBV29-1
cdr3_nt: TGCAGCGTTAGTGACGCAGGGGCGTTGGGAGAGCAGTACTTC
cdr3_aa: CSVSDAGALGEQYF

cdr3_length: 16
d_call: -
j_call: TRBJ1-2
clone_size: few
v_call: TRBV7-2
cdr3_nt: TGTGCCAGCAGCTTAGCGGTCGTGCGGGGTGTAAATGGCTACACCTTC
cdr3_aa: CASSLAVVRGVNGYTF

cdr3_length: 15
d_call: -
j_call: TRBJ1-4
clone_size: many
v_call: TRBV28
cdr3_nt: TGTGCCAGCAGTGCGTCCGGGATCCCTAATGAAAAACTGTTTTTT
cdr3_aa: CASSASGIPNEKLFF

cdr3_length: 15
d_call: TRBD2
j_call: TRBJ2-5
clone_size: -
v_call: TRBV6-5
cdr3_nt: TGTGCCAGCAGCTCCTATGATTTAGCGGGAGAGACCCAGTACTTC
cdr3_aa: CASSSYDLAGETQYF

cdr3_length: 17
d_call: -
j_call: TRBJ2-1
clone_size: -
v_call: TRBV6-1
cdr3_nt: TGTGCCAGCAGTGAAGCGCCGGGGGCCGTTTCCTACAATGAGCAGTTCTTC
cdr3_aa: CASSEAPGAVSYNEQFF

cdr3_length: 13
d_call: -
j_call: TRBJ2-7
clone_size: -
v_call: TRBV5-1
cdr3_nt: TGCGCCAGCAGCTTGTTACAGACCTACGAGCAGTACTTC
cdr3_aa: CASSLLQTYEQYF

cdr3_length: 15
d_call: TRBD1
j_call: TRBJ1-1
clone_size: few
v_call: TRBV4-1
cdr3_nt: TGCGCCAGCAGCCAAGACGACAGGGGAGGGACTGAAGCTTTCTTT
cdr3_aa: CASSQDDRGGTEAFF

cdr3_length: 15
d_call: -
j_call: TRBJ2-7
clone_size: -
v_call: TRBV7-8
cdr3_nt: TGTGCCAGCAGCCCCTCTCCTCCGCATTACTACGAGCAGTACTTC
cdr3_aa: CASSPSPPHYYEQYF

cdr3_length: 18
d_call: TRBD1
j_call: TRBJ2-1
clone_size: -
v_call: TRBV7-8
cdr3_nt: TGTGCCAGCAGCATACCAGTGGACAGGGAGGCGTCCTACAATGAGCAGTTCTTC
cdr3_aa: CASSIPVDREASYNEQFF

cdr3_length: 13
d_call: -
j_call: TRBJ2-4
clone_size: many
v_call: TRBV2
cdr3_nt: TGTGCCAGCATGCCAGCGGCCAAAAACATTCAGTACTTC
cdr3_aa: CASMPAAKNIQYF

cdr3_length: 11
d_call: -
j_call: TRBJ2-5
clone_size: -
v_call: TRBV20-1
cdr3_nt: TGCAGTGCTAGTTCACAGGAGACCCAGTACTTC
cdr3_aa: CSASSQETQYF

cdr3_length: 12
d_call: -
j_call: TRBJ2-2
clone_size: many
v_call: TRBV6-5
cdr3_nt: TGTGCCAGCAGTAAGAACACCGGGGAGCTGTTTTTT
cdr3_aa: CASSKNTGELFF

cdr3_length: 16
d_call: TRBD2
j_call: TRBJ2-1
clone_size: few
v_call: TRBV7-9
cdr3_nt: TGTGCCAGCAGCGTTACGACTAGCCCTTCCTACAATGAGCAGTTCTTC
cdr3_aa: CASSVTTSPSYNEQFF

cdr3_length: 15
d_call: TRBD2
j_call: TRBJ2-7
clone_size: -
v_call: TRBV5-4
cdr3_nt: TGTGCCAGCAGCTTGGGCGTGACTAGCGGTCACGAGCAGTACTTC
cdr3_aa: CASSLGVTSGHEQYF

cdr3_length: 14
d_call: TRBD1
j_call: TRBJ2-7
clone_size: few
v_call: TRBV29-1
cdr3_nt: TGCAGCGTCCGCGCCGGACAGGGGACCTACGAGCAGTACTTC
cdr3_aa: CSVRAGQGTYEQYF

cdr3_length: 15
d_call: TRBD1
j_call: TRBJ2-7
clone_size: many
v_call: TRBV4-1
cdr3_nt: TGCGCCAGCAGCCAAGAGACAGGGCGGTCCTACGAGCAGTACTTC
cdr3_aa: CASSQETGRSYEQYF

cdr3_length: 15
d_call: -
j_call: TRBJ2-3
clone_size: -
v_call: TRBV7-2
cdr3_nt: TGTGCCAGCAGCTCGACATCGGGGACCACAGATACGCAGTATTTT
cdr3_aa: CASSSTSGTTDTQYF

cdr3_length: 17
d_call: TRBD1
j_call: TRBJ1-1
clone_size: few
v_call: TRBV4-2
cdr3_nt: TGTGCCAGCAGCCTCCCCCGACAGGGGGCATCGTACACTGAAGCTTTCTTT
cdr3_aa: CASSLPRQGASYTEAFF

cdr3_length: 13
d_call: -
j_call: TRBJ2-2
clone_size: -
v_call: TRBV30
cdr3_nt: TGTGCCTGGAGGTTAGGGAACACCGGGGAGCTGTTTTTT
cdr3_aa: CAWRLGNTGELFF